These 10 T cell receptor beta chains originate from one sample sequenced in a study of long-term antiretroviral therapy in people with HIV. Running of the v3.0 immunoSEQ assay took place at survey level. Only in-frame clones appear in the TCRdb table, and some are missing; sequencing was by immunoSEQ multiplex PCR. The sample holds tens of thousands of clones; over 75% are singletons and the top ten take around 8.4%. This sample comprised unsorted PBMCs, obtained 0.2 years before starting antiretroviral therapy. These receptor sequences come from a man aged 18 to 29 with HIV.

The rearrangement links TRBV5-5 to TRBJ1-1; D not resolved. CDR1 is SGHKS and CDR2 is YYEKEE in the germline V gene (reference sequence). The V end was cut by 4 bases, the J end by 2 bases, with 3 bases between. This CDR3 has 11 residues. This CDR3 reads CASSQNTEAFF. CDR3 bases: TGTGCCAGCAGCCAAAACACTGAAGCTTTCTTT. Complete variable domain (other parts from reference TRBV5-5 and TRBJ1-1): DAGVTQSPTHLIKTRGQQVTLRCSPISGHKSVSWYQQVLGQGPQFIFQYYEKEERGRGNFPDRFSARQFPNYSSELNVNALLLGDSALYLCASSQNTEAFFGQGTRLTVV.

This chain joins TRBV18 and TRBJ1-1, with 9 bases aligning to TRBD1. Trimming cost V 3 bases and J 2 bases; bases outside gene matches: 7. The CDR3 is 16 amino acids. The germline V gene encodes CDR1 KGHSH and CDR2 LQKENI. The CDR3: CASSPGTGRRNTEAFF. Written as DNA, the CDR3 is TGTGCCAGCTCACCCGGGACAGGGAGGAGAAACACTGAAGCTTTCTTT.

This clone was seen a few times. In nucleotides, the CDR3 is TGCAGCGTTGAAGATTGGAGGCGCGGGATCACTGAAGCTTTCTTT. Translating gives CSVEDWRRGITEAFF. V is TRBV29-1 and J is TRBJ1-1; D remains ambiguous. Trimming left V 0 bases short and J 4 bases short, with 15 bases between. This CDR3 is built from 15 residues. The germline CDR1 and CDR2 sequences are SQVTM and ANQGSEA.

This chain connects TRBV27 to TRBJ2-5; D ambiguous. Deletions cut 6 bases from V and 2 bases from J, with 10 bases between. CDR3 size: 13 residues. The germline gives CDR1 MNHEY, CDR2 SMNVEV (reference sequence). The CDR3 protein is CASSRNLQETQYF. The CDR3 DNA reads as TGTGCCAGCAGCCGAAACCTTCAAGAGACCCAGTACTTC.

The V call is TRBV6-5, the J call TRBJ2-7; 8 positions match TRBD2. There are 12 residues in the CDR3. V lost 6 bases to trimming and J lost 6 bases; unmatched junction nucleotides: 4. The germline V gene encodes CDR1 MNHEY and CDR2 SVGAGI. The DNA of the CDR3 is TGTGCCAGCAGGATGGGACTAGGCGAGCAGTACTTC. It translates to CASRMGLGEQYF.

V is TRBV5-1 and J is TRBJ2-1, with 8 bases identical to TRBD1. This CDR3 region has 16 residues. The germline gives CDR1 SGHRS, CDR2 YFSETQ. Trimming removed 4 bases from V and 6 bases from J; junction bases left unmatched: 12. The CDR3: CASSPKSGQDGNEQFF. DNA for the CDR3: TGCGCCAGCAGCCCGAAATCGGGACAGGACGGCAATGAGCAGTTCTTC. The variable domain in full, completed from reference TRBV5-1 and TRBJ2-1, reads KAGVTQTPRYLIKTRGQQVTLSCSPISGHRSVSWYQQTPGQGLQFLFEYFSETQRNKGNFPGRFSGRQFSNSRSEMNVSTLELGDSALYLCASSPKSGQDGNEQFFGPGTRLTVL.

The chain employs TRBV10-3 and TRBJ1-5, with TRBD1 identical over 7 bases. The CDR3 totals 16 residues. The V and J ends lost 3 bases and 2 bases, in that order; junction bases with no gene match: 7. The V gene's germline CDR1 is ENHRY and CDR2 SYGVKD. For the CDR3, the DNA is TGTGCCATCAGTGATTACGTTGGACAGGGCAATCAGCCCCAGCATTTT. It codes for CAISDYVGQGNQPQHF.

The chain recombines TRBV18 with TRBJ2-1; D may be TRBD1 or TRBD2 (5 bases each). Germline lookup yields CDR1 KGHSH and CDR2 LQKENI. The V end lost 3 bases, the J end lost 7 bases, and 19 bases lay between the germline ends. The CDR3 loop spans 16 amino acids. The CDR3 DNA follows: TGTGCCAGCTCACCCTCCGGGGCGATGATTTGGAATGAGCAGTTCTTC. Protein: CASSPSGAMIWNEQFF.

The rearrangement joins TRBV19 to TRBJ1-4; 9 bases are shared with TRBD1. The J segment lost 6 bases and the V segment lost 7 bases, leaving 3 bases of the junction unmatched. In germline, CDR1 is LNHDA, CDR2 SQIVND (reference sequence). The CDR3 length is 13 residues. The CDR3 region is CASMGQGYEKLFF. The CDR3 DNA reads TGTGCCAGTATGGGACAGGGTTATGAAAAACTGTTTTTT.

The chain is built from TRBV4-1 and TRBJ1-2; D possibly corresponds to TRBD1 (5 bases). V shed 6 bases and J shed 1 base, with 18 bases lying between them. Germline loops: CDR1 MGHRA, CDR2 YSYEKL. CDR3 length equals 16 residues. The CDR3 DNA reads TGCGCCAGCAGGGGAGGGGTAGGGAATTTTAACTATGGCTACACCTTC. Translated, it gives CASRGGVGNFNYGYTF.